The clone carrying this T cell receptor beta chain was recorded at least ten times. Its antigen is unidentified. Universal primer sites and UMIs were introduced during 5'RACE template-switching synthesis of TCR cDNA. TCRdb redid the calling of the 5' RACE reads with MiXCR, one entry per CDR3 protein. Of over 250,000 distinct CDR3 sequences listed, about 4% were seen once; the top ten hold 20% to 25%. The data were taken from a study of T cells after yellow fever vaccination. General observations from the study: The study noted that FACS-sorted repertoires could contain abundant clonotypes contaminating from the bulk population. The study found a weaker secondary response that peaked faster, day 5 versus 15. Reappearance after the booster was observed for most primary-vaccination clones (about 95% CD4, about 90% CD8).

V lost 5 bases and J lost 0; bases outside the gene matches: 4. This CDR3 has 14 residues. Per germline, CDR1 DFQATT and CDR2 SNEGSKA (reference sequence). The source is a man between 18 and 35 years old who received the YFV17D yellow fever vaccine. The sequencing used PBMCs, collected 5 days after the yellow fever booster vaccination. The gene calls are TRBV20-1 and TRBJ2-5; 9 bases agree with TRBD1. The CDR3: CSAQRTGDQETQYF. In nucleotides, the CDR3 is TGCAGTGCTCAACGGACAGGGGACCAAGAGACCCAGTACTTC.